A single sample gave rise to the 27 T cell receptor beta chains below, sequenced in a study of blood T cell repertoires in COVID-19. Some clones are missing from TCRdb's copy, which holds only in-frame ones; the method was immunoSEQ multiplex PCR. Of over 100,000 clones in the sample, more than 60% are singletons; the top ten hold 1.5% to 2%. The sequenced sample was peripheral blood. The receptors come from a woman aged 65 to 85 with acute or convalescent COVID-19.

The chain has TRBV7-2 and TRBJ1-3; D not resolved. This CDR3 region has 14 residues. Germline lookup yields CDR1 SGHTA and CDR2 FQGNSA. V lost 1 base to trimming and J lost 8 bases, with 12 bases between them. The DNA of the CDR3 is TGTGCCAGCAGCTTAGACTACCGTTTGGACACCATATATTTT. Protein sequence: CASSLDYRLDTIYF.

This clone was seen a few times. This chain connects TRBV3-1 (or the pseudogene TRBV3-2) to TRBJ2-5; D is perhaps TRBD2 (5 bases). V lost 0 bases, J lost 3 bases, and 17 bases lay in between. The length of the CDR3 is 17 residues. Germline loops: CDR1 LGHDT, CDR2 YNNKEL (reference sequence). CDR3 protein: CASSQDSDSWGEETQYF. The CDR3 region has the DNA TGTGCCAGCAGCCAAGATAGCGACTCTTGGGGAGAAGAGACCCAGTACTTC.

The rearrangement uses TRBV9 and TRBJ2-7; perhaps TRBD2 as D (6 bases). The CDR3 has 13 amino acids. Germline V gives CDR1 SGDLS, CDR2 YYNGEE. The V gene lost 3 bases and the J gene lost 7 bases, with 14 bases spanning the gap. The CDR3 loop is CASSGQTRGEQYF. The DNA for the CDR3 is TGTGCCAGCAGCGGGCAGACTAGAGGGGAGCAGTACTTC.

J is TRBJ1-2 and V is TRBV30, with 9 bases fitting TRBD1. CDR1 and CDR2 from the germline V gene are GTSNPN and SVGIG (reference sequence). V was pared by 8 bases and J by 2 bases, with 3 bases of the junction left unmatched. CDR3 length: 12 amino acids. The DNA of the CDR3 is TGTGCCCTGGGACAGGGAAACTATGGCTACACCTTC. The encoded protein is CALGQGNYGYTF.

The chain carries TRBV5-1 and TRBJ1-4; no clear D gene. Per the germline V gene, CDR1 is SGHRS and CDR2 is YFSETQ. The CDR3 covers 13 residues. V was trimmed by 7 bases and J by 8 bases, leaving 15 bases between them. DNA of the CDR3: TGCGCCAGCGCCGGGTCCACGCAGGAAAAACTGTTTTTT. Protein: CASAGSTQEKLFF.

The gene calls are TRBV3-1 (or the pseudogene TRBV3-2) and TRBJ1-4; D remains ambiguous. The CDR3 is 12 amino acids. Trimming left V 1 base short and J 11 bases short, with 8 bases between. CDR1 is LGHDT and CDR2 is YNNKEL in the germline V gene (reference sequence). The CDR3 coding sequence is TGTGCCAGCAGCCAAGGGAGGGCGAAACTGTTTTTT. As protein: CASSQGRAKLFF.

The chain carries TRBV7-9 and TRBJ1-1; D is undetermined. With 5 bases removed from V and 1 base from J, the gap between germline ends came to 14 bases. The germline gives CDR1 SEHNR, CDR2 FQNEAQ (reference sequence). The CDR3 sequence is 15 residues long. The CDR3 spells CASSVSQVPNTEAFF. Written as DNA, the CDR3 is TGTGCCAGCAGCGTCTCCCAGGTCCCGAACACTGAAGCTTTCTTT.

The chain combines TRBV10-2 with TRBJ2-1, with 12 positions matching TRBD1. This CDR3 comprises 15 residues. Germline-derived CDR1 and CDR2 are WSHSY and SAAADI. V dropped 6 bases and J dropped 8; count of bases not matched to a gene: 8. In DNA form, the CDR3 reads TGCGCCAGCAGAGAACCGGGACAGGGGGCTGATGAGCAGTTCTTC. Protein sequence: CASREPGQGADEQFF.

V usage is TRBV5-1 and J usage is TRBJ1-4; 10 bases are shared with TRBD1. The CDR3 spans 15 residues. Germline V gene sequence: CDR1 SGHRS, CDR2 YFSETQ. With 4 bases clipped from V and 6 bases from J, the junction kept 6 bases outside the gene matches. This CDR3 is CASSPDGTGDEKLFF. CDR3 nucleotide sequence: TGCGCCAGCAGCCCGGACGGGACAGGGGATGAAAAACTGTTTTTT.

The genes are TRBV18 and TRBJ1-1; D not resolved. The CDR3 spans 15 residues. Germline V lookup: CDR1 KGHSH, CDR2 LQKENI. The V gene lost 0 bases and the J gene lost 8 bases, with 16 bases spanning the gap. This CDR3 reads CASSPPHSSRWEAFF. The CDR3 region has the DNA TGTGCCAGCTCACCACCGCACAGTTCAAGGTGGGAAGCTTTCTTT. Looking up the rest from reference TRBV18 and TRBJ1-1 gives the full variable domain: NAGVMQNPRHLVRRRGQEARLRCSPMKGHSHVYWYRQLPEEGLKFMVYLQKENIIDESGMPKERFSAEFPKEGPSILRIQQVVRGDSAAYFCASSPPHSSRWEAFFGQGTRLTVV.

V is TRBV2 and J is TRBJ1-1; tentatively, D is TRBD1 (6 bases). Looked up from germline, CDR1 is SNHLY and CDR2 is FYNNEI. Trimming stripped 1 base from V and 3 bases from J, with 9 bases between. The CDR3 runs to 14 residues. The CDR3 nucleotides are TGTGCCAGCAGTGAAGAAACAGGGCACACTGAAGCTTTCTTT. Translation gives CASSEETGHTEAFF.

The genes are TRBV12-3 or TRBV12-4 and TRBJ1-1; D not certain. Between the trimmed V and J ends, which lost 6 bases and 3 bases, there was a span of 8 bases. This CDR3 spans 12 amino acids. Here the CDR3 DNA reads TGTGCCAGCAGCCAACCAGACACTGAAGCTTTCTTT. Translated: CASSQPDTEAFF.

CDR3 protein: CASSFGPQVDSGYTF. The DNA of the CDR3 is TGCGCCAGCAGCTTCGGTCCGCAGGTGGATAGTGGCTACACCTTC. The rearrangement uses TRBV5-1 and TRBJ1-2; D is ambiguous. This CDR3 contains 15 residues. Trimming shortened V by 2 bases and J by 7 bases, and 18 bases separated the two germline ends. Germline V gene lookup returns CDR1 SGHRS and CDR2 YFSETQ.

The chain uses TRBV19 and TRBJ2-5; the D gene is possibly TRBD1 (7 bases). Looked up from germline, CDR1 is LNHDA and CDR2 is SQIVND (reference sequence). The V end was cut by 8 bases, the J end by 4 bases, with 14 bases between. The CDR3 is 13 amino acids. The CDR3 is CASGPGGGETQYF. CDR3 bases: TGTGCCAGTGGGCCAGGGGGAGGAGAGACCCAGTACTTC.

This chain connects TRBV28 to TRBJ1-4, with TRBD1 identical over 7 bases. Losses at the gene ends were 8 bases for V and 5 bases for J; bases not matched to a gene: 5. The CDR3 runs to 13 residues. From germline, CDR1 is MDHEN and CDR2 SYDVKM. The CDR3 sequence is CASWDRLNEKLFF. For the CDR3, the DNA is TGTGCCAGCTGGGACAGATTGAATGAAAAACTGTTTTTT.

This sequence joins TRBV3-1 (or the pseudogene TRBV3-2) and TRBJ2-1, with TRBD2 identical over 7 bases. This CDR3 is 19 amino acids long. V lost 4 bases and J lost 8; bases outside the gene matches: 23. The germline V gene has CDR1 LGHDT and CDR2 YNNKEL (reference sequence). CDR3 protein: CASSPIGLSGGGSKDEQFF. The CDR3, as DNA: TGTGCCAGCAGCCCCATAGGGTTGTCAGGCGGCGGGAGTAAGGATGAGCAGTTCTTC.

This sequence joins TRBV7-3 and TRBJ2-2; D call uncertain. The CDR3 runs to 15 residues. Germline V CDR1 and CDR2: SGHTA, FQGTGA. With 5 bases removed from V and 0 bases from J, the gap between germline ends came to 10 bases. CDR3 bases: TGTGCCAGCAGCCCTCAGGCAGCGAACACCGGGGAGCTGTTTTTT. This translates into CASSPQAANTGELFF. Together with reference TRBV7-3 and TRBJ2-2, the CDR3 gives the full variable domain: GAGVSQTPSNKVTEKGKYVELRCDPISGHTALYWYRQSLGQGPEFLIYFQGTGAADDSGLPNDRFFAVRPEGSVSTLKIQRTERGDSAVYLCASSPQAANTGELFFGEGSRLTVL.

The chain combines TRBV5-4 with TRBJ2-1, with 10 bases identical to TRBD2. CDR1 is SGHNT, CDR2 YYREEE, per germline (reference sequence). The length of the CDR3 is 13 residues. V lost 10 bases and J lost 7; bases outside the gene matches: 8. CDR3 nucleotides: TGTGCCTTCCAGCTAGCGGGAGATAATGAGCAGTTCTTC. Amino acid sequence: CAFQLAGDNEQFF.

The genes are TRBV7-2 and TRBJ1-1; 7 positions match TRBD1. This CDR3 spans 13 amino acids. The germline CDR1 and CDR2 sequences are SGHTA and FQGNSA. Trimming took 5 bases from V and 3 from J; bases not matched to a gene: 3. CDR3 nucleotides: TGTGCCAGCAGCCCTGACAGGGACACTGAAGCTTTCTTT. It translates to CASSPDRDTEAFF. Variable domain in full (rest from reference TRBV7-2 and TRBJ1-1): GAGVSQSPSNKVTEKGKDVELRCDPISGHTALYWYRQSLGQGLEFLIYFQGNSAPDKSGLPSDRFSAERTGGSVSTLTIQRTQQEDSAVYLCASSPDRDTEAFFGQGTRLTVV.

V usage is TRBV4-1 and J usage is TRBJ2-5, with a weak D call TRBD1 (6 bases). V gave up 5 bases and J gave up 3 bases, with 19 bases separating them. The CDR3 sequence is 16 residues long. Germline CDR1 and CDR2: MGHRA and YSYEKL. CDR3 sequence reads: CASSANQIGQKETQYF. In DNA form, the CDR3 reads TGCGCCAGCAGCGCCAATCAAATCGGACAGAAAGAGACCCAGTACTTC.

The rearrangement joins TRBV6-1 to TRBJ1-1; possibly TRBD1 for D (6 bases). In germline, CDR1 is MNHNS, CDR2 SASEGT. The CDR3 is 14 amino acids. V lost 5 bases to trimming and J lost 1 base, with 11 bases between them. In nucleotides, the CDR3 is TGTGCCAGCAGTTATCGGGGACAGAACACTGAAGCTTTCTTT. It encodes CASSYRGQNTEAFF.

CDR3 DNA: TGTGCCAGCAGTCGGACAGGGGCCGGTTCACCCCTCCACTTT. Protein sequence: CASSRTGAGSPLHF. The chain links TRBV6-5 to TRBJ1-6; 9 positions match TRBD1. The V and J ends lost 5 bases and 9 bases, in that order; junction bases with no gene match: 5. The CDR3 loop spans 14 amino acids. CDR1 is MNHEY, CDR2 SVGAGI, per germline.

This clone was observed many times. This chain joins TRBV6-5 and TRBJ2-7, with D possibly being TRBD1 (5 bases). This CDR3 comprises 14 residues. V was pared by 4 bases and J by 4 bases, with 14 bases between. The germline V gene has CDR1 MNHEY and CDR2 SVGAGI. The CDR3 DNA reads TGTGCCAGCAGTTTCCTTCAGGGTTCGTACGAGCAGTACTTC. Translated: CASSFLQGSYEQYF.

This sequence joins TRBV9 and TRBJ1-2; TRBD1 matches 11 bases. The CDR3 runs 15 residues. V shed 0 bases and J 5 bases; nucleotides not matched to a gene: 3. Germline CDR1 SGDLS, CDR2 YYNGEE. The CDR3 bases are TGTGCCAGCAGCGTAGGGACAGGGGGCGAATATGGCTACACCTTC. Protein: CASSVGTGGEYGYTF.

The CDR3 nucleotides are TGTGCCAGCAGCCTTAGACAGGCCAGCTACGAGCAGTACTTC. Protein sequence: CASSLRQASYEQYF. This chain uses TRBV11-2 with TRBJ2-7; TRBD1 might be the D (6 bases). This CDR3 comprises 14 residues. Trimming took off 5 bases at V and 3 bases at J, with 14 bases between the two ends. Germline CDR1 SGHAT, CDR2 FQNNGV.

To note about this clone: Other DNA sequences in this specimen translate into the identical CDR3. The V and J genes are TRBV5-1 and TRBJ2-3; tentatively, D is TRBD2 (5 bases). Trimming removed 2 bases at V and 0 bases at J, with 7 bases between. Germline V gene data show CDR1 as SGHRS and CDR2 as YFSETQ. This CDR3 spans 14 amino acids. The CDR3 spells CASSLGGSTDTQYF. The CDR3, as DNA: TGCGCCAGCAGCTTAGGCGGGAGCACAGATACGCAGTATTTT.

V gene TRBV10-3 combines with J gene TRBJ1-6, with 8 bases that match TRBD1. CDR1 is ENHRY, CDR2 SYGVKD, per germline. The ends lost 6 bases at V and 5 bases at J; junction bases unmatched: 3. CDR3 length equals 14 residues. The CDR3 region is CAIRLTGDNSPLHF. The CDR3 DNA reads TGTGCCATCAGGCTGACAGGGGATAATTCACCCCTCCACTTT.